Sequencing of this T cell receptor (beta chain) was carried out in a study of identical twins. Notes on the study in general: Findings came from cross-sectional statistics, without long-term follow-up of donors.

Turning to this clonotype: Its specificity is unknown.

Unique molecular identifiers were present on cDNA, and template switching added a universal primer site. A single record per CDR3 protein comes from TCRdb applying MiXCR to the 5' RACE reads. The table shows 1.5 million to 2 million distinct CDR3 sequences, with around 29% occurring only once. This TCR was sampled from a newborn girl in good health. Sample: cord blood.

The CDR3 region has the DNA TGCAGTGCTAGAGCTGCAGCGGGGAGATCTGAAGAGACCCAGTACTTC. Translating gives CSARAAAGRSEETQYF. The gene calls are TRBV20-1 and TRBJ2-5; 7 nucleotides line up with TRBD2. The CDR3 contains 16 residues. Germline V gives CDR1 DFQATT, CDR2 SNEGSKA (reference sequence). Germline trimming cut 1 base from V and 3 bases from J; bases unmatched to any gene: 11.